Listed below are T cell receptor beta chains from one sample, sequenced in a study of blood T cell repertoires in COVID-19. Assay: immunoSEQ multiplex PCR; the TCRdb copy retains only in-frame clones and omits some. The table records a few hundred thousand clones, 65% to 85% of them present only once. The sequenced sample consisted of PBMCs or T cells enriched from blood (not recorded which). The source of these receptors is a woman aged 60 to 75 who had recovered from COVID-19. Each CDR3 is given with its conserved first and last residue. The order of the fields is V gene, J gene, D gene, clone size, CDR3 DNA, CDR3 protein. D genes are given only for firm matches. Not every row has a clone size; where given, it reads once, few, many or a size class.

>TRBV6-2/TRBV6-3|TRBJ2-1|NA|NA
TGTGCCAGCAGTCACCGTGAGGGCCCCTACAATGAGCAGTTCTTC
CASSHREGPYNEQFF
>TRBV19|TRBJ1-5|NA|NA
TGTGCCAGTACTAATCGGGGGGGTAATCAGCCCCAGCATTTT
CASTNRGGNQPQHF
>TRBV6-5|TRBJ1-5|NA|few
TGTGCCAGCAGTTACTCGGGGGGGGCGGGTCAGCCCCAGCATTTT
CASSYSGGAGQPQHF
>TRBV12-2|TRBJ1-5|NA|few
TGTGCAAGTCGCTTAGGAGGGGGCGATCAGCCCCAGCATTTT
CASRLGGGDQPQHF
>TRBV29-1|TRBJ1-2|TRBD1|NA
TGCAGCGTTGGGCAGGGGGACTATGGCTACACCTTC
CSVGQGDYGYTF
>TRBV7-7|TRBJ2-1|TRBD2|NA
TGTGCCAGCAGCCCGGCCGGGATAGCGGGATTCGATGAGCAGTTCTTC
CASSPAGIAGFDEQFF
>TRBV5-1|TRBJ1-1|NA|once
TGCGCCAGCAGCTTTGGGGGGGCTCAGACTGAAGCTTTCTTT
CASSFGGAQTEAFF
>TRBV5-1|TRBJ2-1|TRBD1|NA
TGCGCCAGCTCCTGGACAGGGAATGAGCAGTTCTTC
CASSWTGNEQFF
>TRBV5-4|TRBJ1-5|NA|NA
TGTGCCAGCAGCTTTAGACAAAGTCTTTGGCAGCCCCAGCATTTT
CASSFRQSLWQPQHF
>TRBV11-2|TRBJ2-1|NA|NA
TGTGCCAGCAGCCCCCTAGGAATAGGGGGAGCCCCCTCCTACAATGAGCAGTTCTTC
CASSPLGIGGAPSYNEQFF
>TRBV9|TRBJ2-1|NA|NA
TGTGCCAGCAGCGTCGACTCCGGGATAAGCTCCAATGAGCAGTTCTTC
CASSVDSGISSNEQFF
>TRBV5-1|TRBJ1-2|TRBD1|NA
TGCGCCAGCAGCTTGCTCCAGGGGGCTAACTATGGCTACACCTTC
CASSLLQGANYGYTF
>TRBV29-1|TRBJ1-4|NA|NA
TGCAGCGTCCAGGGGTCTAATGAAAAACTGTTTTTT
CSVQGSNEKLFF
>TRBV7-8|TRBJ2-3|NA|NA
TGTGCCAGCAGCTATTTCAGAGGGGGAGCCACAGATACGCAGTATTTT
CASSYFRGGATDTQYF
>TRBV12-3/TRBV12-4|TRBJ1-2|NA|NA
TGTGCCAGCAGTCGGACAACCTACTATGGCTACACCTTC
CASSRTTYYGYTF
>TRBV29-1|TRBJ2-5|NA|NA
TGCAGCGTCCTTGGACCCCCGGCGGGTGAGACCCAGTACTTC
CSVLGPPAGETQYF
>TRBV6-5|TRBJ1-1|TRBD1|once
TGTGCCAGCACCCAGACAGGGTGGGAAACTGAAGCTTTCTTT
CASTQTGWETEAFF
>TRBV18|TRBJ1-6|TRBD1|NA
TGTGCCAGCTCACCGCTTGGACAGGGTGGAGATTCACCCCTCCACTTT
CASSPLGQGGDSPLHF
>TRBV19|TRBJ2-1|TRBD1|NA
TGTGCCAGTAGGGGACAGGGGCTTTACAATGAGCAGTTCTTC
CASRGQGLYNEQFF
>TRBV5-4|TRBJ2-7|TRBD2|NA
TGTGCCAGCAGAAAGCGGTCCGGGACTAGCTCCTACGAGCAGTACTTC
CASRKRSGTSSYEQYF
>TRBV3-1/TRBV3-2|TRBJ2-1|TRBD2|NA
TGTGCCAGCAGCCCGGCTAGCGGGGTATACAATGAGCAGTTCTTC
CASSPASGVYNEQFF
>TRBV29-1|TRBJ1-1|TRBD1|NA
TGCAGCGCTAGACCGGGACAGGGTCGGACTTTCTTT
CSARPGQGRTFF
>TRBV11-2|TRBJ1-3|TRBD1|NA
TGTGCCAGCAGCCCCCAAGGGACAGTTCAAGGAAACACCATATATTTT
CASSPQGTVQGNTIYF
>TRBV29-1|TRBJ2-7|TRBD2|NA
TGCAGCGTTGCCGGGACGGGGGGGGTCGAGCAGTACTTC
CSVAGTGGVEQYF
>TRBV6-5|TRBJ1-3|TRBD1|NA
TGTGCCAGCAGTTACCGCCGACAGGGTCCCAAAAACACCATATATTTT
CASSYRRQGPKNTIYF
>TRBV25-1|TRBJ1-4|TRBD1|NA
TGTGCCAGCAGTGAATGGGTGACAGGGGGGAAGCTTGAAAAACTGTTTTTT
CASSEWVTGGKLEKLFF
>TRBV7-9|TRBJ2-1|NA|NA
TGTGCCAGCGTGGTCTCCGGGAACTACAATGAGCAGTTCTTC
CASVVSGNYNEQFF
>TRBV3-1/TRBV3-2|TRBJ2-3|NA|once
TGTGCCAGCAGCCAAGAAAGTCGGGGTGCAGATACGCAGTATTTT
CASSQESRGADTQYF
>TRBV5-4|TRBJ2-3|NA|NA
TGTGCCAGCAGCGCGGCGGGGAGCCGGAGCACAGATACGCAGTATTTT
CASSAAGSRSTDTQYF
>TRBV14|TRBJ2-7|NA|NA
TGTGCCAGCAGCTGGAGTCAGTACGAGCAGTACTTC
CASSWSQYEQYF
>TRBV7-2|TRBJ2-3|NA|NA
TGTGCCAGCAGCGCGGGACTTCCTAGCACAGATACGCAGTATTTT
CASSAGLPSTDTQYF
>TRBV5-6|TRBJ2-2|NA|NA
TGTGCCAGCAGCGCGAGGAGGAACACCGGGGAGCTGTTTTTT
CASSARRNTGELFF
>TRBV5-1|TRBJ1-3|TRBD1|NA
TGCGCCAGCAGCCTGGACAGGGGGGGAGCCATATATTTT
CASSLDRGGAIYF